This TCR beta chain emerged from a study of blood T cell repertoires in COVID-19. Study context: Material from acute and convalescent COVID-19 was sourced from the United States, Italy and Spain.

Only in-frame clones appear in the TCRdb table, and some are missing; sequencing was by immunoSEQ multiplex PCR. The profile shows 170,000 or so clones, approximately 91% of them singletons. Germline lookup yields CDR1 MNHEY and CDR2 SVGAGI. The length of the CDR3 is 14 residues. Trimming removed 6 bases from V and 2 bases from J, with 11 bases in between. The sample holds a few counts of this clone. The chain is built from TRBV6-5 and TRBJ1-3, with D perhaps matching TRBD1 (6 bases). This TCR was recovered from a middle-aged man with acute or convalescent COVID-19. Source material: peripheral blood. For the CDR3, the DNA is TGTGCCAGCAGGATCGGACAGACTGGAAACACCATATATTTT. Translation gives CASRIGQTGNTIYF.